The clone carrying this T cell receptor beta chain was picked up one time. CDR3 size: 13 residues. The ends were cut back, 1 base at V and 4 bases at J, with 10 bases in the middle. Germline V lookup: CDR1 SQVTM, CDR2 ANQGSEA. As processed by the authors: Researchers report that nucleated cell counts were estimated from reference gene primer amplification. Assay used: immunoSEQ multiplex PCR; TCRdb lists only in-frame clones, some missing. That table supplies the V and J calls and clone size; D and trimming were determined from the DNA. The sample lists 400,000 or so clones; 80% to 90% were seen once. Participants' reported clinical history set cohort assignment. This entry is derived from a study of blood T cell repertoires in COVID-19. Across the whole study: The cDNA or gDNA used as material had been derived from T cells, B-cell-depleted T cells, or PBMCs.

The material sequenced was PBMCs or T cells enriched from blood (not recorded which). The chain uses TRBV29-1 and TRBJ1-1; D unclear. This TCR came from a young man who had recovered from COVID-19. The CDR3 DNA reads as TGCAGCGTTGAAGGGGGAGAATCCACTGAAGCTTTCTTT. Translated, it gives CSVEGGESTEAFF.